This T cell receptor beta chain was captured in a study of shared clonotypes between healthy human individuals. General study results and limits: The study found about 5.1% of naive CD4 clonotypes shared across a few donors.

Terminally differentiated effector memory CD45RA+ cells were left out of the naive CD8 fraction, which was CD45RO-negative and positively selected for CCR7. Comment on this clone: As yet, its antigen is unknown.

Libraries were prepared by immunoSEQ multiplex PCR; TCRdb keeps only in-frame clonotypes and omits some of them. This sample yields under 600,000 clones, of which about 98% are seen a single time; 0.25% to 0.35% belongs to the top ten. This CDR3 has 14 residues. V shed 7 bases and J shed 3 bases, with 15 bases lying between them. Germline lookup yields CDR1 SGHAT and CDR2 FQNNGV. The source material was naive CD8+ T cells sorted from blood. The clonotype originates from a man younger than 45 in good health. The gene calls are TRBV11-2 and TRBJ1-1; the D gene is possibly TRBD1 (5 bases). The CDR3 reads CASTSWGRDTEAFF. In DNA, the CDR3 is TGTGCCAGCACCTCTTGGGGGAGGGACACTGAAGCTTTCTTT.